This T cell receptor beta chain was captured in a study of T cell repertoires in aging, cancer and after chemotherapy. Looking at the study overall: Six age groups, ranging from 30 or younger to 70 or older, included the donors. Study-level results: Immunological memory after chemotherapy cannot be judged from the repertoire data. Loss of evenness, beyond lost richness, contributed to age-related TCR diversity decline in cancer patients.

Points on this clonotype: The antigen remains undetermined.

A mixed TRB-A/B primer pool amplified rearranged TRB by multiplex touch-down PCR. TCRdb independently ran MiXCR on the multiplex PCR reads; one entry per CDR3 protein. In the table there are about 610 distinct CDR3 sequences, 83% of which are singletons. The CDR3 is 13 residues long. Trimming removed 6 bases from V and 7 bases from J, with 12 bases in between. Amplification of TCR beta used genomic DNA extracted from peripheral blood. The origin of this receptor is a human donor with a solid tumor. The rearrangement joins TRBV12-3 or TRBV12-4 to TRBJ1-4; no reliable D call. Sequencing was done on a sample of blood. CDR3 coding DNA: TGTGCCAGCAGACCTCCGGCGGCTGAAAAACTGTTTTTT. Protein sequence: CASRPPAAEKLFF.